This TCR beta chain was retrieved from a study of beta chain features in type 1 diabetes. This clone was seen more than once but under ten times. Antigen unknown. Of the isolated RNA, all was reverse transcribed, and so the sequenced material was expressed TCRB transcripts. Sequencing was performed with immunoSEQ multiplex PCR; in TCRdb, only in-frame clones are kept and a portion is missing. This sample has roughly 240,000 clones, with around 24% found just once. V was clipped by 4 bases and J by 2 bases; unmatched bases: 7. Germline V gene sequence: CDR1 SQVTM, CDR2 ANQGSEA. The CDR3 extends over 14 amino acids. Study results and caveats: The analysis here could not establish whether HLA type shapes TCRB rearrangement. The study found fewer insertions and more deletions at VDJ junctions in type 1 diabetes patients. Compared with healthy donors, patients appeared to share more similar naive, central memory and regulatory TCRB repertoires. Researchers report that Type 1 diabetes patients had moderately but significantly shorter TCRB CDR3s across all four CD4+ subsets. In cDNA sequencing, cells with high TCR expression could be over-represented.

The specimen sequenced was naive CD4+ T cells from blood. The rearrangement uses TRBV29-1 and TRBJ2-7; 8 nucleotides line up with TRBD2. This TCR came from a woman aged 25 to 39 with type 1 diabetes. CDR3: CSVGSGGRAYEQYF. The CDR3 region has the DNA TGCAGCGTTGGATCGGGAGGGCGGGCCTACGAGCAGTACTTC.